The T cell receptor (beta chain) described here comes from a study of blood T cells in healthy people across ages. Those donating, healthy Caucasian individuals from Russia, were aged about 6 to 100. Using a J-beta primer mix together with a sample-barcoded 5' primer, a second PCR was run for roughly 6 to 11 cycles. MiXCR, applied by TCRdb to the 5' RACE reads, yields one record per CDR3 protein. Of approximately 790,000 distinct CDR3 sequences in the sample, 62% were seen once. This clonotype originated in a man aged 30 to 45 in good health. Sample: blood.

The CDR3 sequence is CASSFGQGETDTQYF. The CDR3 DNA reads TGTGCCAGCAGCTTTGGACAGGGGGAAACAGATACGCAGTATTTT. The gene calls are TRBV5-6 and TRBJ2-3, with TRBD1 matching 10 bases. Germline loops: CDR1 SGHDT, CDR2 YYEEEE. Unmatched junction bases numbered 3, after V lost 2 bases and J lost 3 bases. This CDR3 contains 15 residues.